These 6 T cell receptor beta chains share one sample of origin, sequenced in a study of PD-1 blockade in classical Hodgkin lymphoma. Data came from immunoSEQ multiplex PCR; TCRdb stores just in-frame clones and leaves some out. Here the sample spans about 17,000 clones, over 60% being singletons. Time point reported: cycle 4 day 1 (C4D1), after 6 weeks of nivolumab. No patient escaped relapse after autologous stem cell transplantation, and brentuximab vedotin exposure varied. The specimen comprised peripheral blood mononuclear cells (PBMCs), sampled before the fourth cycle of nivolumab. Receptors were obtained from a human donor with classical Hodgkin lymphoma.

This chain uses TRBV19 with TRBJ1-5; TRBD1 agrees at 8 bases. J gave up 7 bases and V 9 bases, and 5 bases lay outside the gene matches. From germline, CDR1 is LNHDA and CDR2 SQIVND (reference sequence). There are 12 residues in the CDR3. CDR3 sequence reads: CASDRGGQPQHF. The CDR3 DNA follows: TGTGCCAGCGACAGGGGAGGGCAGCCCCAGCATTTT.

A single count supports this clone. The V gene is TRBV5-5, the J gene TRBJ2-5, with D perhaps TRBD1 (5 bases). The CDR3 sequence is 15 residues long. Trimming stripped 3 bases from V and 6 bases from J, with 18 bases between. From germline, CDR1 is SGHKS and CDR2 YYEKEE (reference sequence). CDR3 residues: CASSSLLSGIKTQYF. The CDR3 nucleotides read TGTGCCAGCAGCTCCCTTTTGTCAGGGATCAAGACCCAGTACTTC.

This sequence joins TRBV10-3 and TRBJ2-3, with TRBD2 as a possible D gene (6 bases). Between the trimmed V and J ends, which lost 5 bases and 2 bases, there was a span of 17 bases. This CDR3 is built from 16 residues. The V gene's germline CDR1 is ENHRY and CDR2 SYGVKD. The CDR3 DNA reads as TGTGCCATCAGTCCCTTGGTGCGGGGAACCACAGATACGCAGTATTTT. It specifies CAISPLVRGTTDTQYF.

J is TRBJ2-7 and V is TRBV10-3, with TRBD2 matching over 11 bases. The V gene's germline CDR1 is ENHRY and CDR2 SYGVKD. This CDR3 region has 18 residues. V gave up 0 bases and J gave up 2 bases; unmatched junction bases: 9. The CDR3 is CAISESGTSGNFTYEQYF. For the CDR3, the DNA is TGTGCCATCAGTGAGTCCGGGACTAGCGGAAATTTTACCTACGAGCAGTACTTC.

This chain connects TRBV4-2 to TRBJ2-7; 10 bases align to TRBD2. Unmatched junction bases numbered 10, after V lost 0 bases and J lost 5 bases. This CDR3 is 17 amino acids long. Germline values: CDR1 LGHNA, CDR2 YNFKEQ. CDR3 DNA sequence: TGTGCCAGCAGCCAAGATTGGCTAGCGGGAGCAAGGGACGAGCAGTACTTC. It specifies CASSQDWLAGARDEQYF.

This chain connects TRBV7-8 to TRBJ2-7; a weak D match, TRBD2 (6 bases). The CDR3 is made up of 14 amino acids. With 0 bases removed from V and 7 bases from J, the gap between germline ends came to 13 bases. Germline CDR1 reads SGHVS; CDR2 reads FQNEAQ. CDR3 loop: CASSLASDRGEQYF. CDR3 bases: TGTGCCAGCAGCTTAGCCTCTGACCGGGGGGAGCAGTACTTC.